One sample yielded the 3 T cell receptor beta chains listed below, sequenced in a study of T cells after yellow fever vaccination. TCRdb recomputed calls from the 5' RACE reads with MiXCR, one row per CDR3 protein. The top ten hold more than 1% of the sample, which has about 210,000 distinct CDR3 sequences, around 6.7% seen once. Sequenced here: CD4+ T cells sorted from PBMCs, sampled on the day of the yellow fever booster vaccination. All receptors come from a man aged 30-40 years who received the YFV17D yellow fever vaccine.

This clonotype was picked up many times. CDR3 residues: CSALRMYQETQYF. The CDR3 DNA reads TGCAGTGCCCTCAGGATGTACCAAGAGACCCAGTACTTC. This rearrangement joins TRBV20-1 to TRBJ2-5; D unclear. This CDR3 contains 13 residues. The V end lost 6 bases, the J end lost 0 bases, and 11 bases lay between the germline ends. CDR1 and CDR2 from the germline V gene are DFQATT and SNEGSKA (reference sequence).

There are a few counts of this clonotype. The gene calls are TRBV5-1 and TRBJ1-1; 7 nucleotides line up with TRBD1. The CDR3 consists of 15 residues. Germline trimming cut 4 bases from V and 2 bases from J; bases unmatched to any gene: 8. The V gene's germline CDR1 is SGHRS and CDR2 YFSETQ. This CDR3 is CASSRHDRDNTEAFF. Here the CDR3 DNA reads TGCGCCAGCAGCCGGCATGACAGGGACAACACTGAAGCTTTCTTT.

In its sample, this clonotype was seen many times. The J gene is TRBJ2-7, the V gene TRBV5-1; D might be TRBD1 (6 bases). V dropped 3 bases and J dropped 5 bases, with 15 bases sitting between them. The V gene's germline CDR1 is SGHRS and CDR2 YFSETQ. The CDR3 spans 14 residues. The CDR3 here is CASSSDFQGNEQYF. DNA for the CDR3: TGCGCCAGCAGCTCGGACTTTCAGGGGAACGAGCAGTACTTC. Supplemented by reference TRBV5-1 and TRBJ2-7, the full variable domain reads KAGVTQTPRYLIKTRGQQVTLSCSPISGHRSVSWYQQTPGQGLQFLFEYFSETQRNKGNFPGRFSGRQFSNSRSEMNVSTLELGDSALYLCASSSDFQGNEQYFGPGTRLTVT.